This TCR beta chain was captured in a study of cytomegalovirus exposure and HLA in healthy donors. Overall study results and limits: With further analysis later on, most CMV-associated TCR beta chains appeared HLA-restricted. Per a prior analysis, the majority of TCR beta V segments were productive roughly 90% or roughly 30% of the time. In vitro assays verified that a few CMV-associated chains recognized CMV antigens specifically.

Germline V gene data show CDR1 as SGHRS and CDR2 as YFSETQ. Trimming cost V 2 bases and J 8 bases, with 13 bases left between them. The CDR3 length is 13 residues. Amplification used 60 Vbeta primers and 13 Jbeta primers. Using immunoSEQ multiplex PCR, the repertoire was profiled, and TCRdb retains in-frame clones only, with some absent. The sample holds some 270,000 clones, over 90% seen once. As concerns this clone: The antigen is undetermined.

Regarding donors, all were healthy bone marrow donors. Sequencing used PBMCs. The chain recombines TRBV5-1 with TRBJ1-2; perhaps TRBD1 as D (6 bases). This receptor was obtained from a girl aged 2-10 years in good health and CMV-seronegative. The CDR3 region is CASSLVDRQGYTF. The CDR3 region has the DNA TGCGCCAGCAGCTTAGTCGACAGGCAGGGCTACACCTTC.